Listed below are T cell receptor beta chains from one sample, sequenced in a study of response to subunit inactivated influenza vaccine. Via MiXCR, TCRdb re-called the RT-PCR reads, giving one row per CDR3 protein. The table has approximately 680,000 distinct CDR3 sequences, around a sixth seen once. The source was PBMCs from blood, collected 11 to 12 days after vaccination. The receptor source for this set is a man between 50 and 59 years old who received an inactivated influenza vaccine. Both conserved end residues are part of each CDR3. Each record gives: D gene, J gene, clone size, V gene, CDR3 protein, CDR3 DNA. D genes are given only for firm matches. Clone size is given for some rows only: seen once, a few or many times, or a class if the clone is expanded.

d_call: -; j_call: TRBJ1-2; clone_size: -; v_call: TRBV4-2; cdr3_aa: CASSQAQGGGYTF; cdr3_nt: TGTGCCAGCAGCCAAGCTCAGGGCGGCGGCTACACCTTC
d_call: TRBD2; j_call: TRBJ2-2; clone_size: -; v_call: TRBV5-4; cdr3_aa: CASTTSDTGELFF; cdr3_nt: TGTGCCAGCACGACTAGCGACACCGGGGAGCTGTTTTTT
d_call: -; j_call: TRBJ2-1; clone_size: few; v_call: TRBV20-1; cdr3_aa: CSATTTSSYNEQFF; cdr3_nt: TGCAGTGCGACGACTACTAGCTCGTACAATGAGCAGTTCTTC
d_call: -; j_call: TRBJ1-1; clone_size: few; v_call: TRBV20-1; cdr3_aa: CSAGTRLTEAFF; cdr3_nt: TGCAGTGCTGGGACCAGACTCACTGAAGCTTTCTTT
d_call: -; j_call: TRBJ2-7; clone_size: many; v_call: TRBV20-1; cdr3_aa: CSAAGRFSYEQYF; cdr3_nt: TGCAGTGCCGCGGGACGGTTCTCCTACGAGCAGTACTTC
d_call: -; j_call: TRBJ1-3; clone_size: -; v_call: TRBV20-1; cdr3_aa: CSARGRIGSGNTIYF; cdr3_nt: TGCAGTGCTAGAGGAAGGATAGGGTCTGGAAACACCATATATTTT
d_call: -; j_call: TRBJ2-3; clone_size: many; v_call: TRBV5-1; cdr3_aa: CASSLAMVVGSTDTQYF; cdr3_nt: TGCGCCAGCAGCTTGGCCATGGTGGTGGGGAGCACAGATACGCAGTATTTT
d_call: TRBD1; j_call: TRBJ1-5; clone_size: few; v_call: TRBV2; cdr3_aa: CASSEGTGVGQPQHF; cdr3_nt: TGTGCCAGCAGTGAAGGGACAGGGGTAGGGCAGCCCCAGCATTTT
d_call: -; j_call: TRBJ1-5; clone_size: many; v_call: TRBV5-1; cdr3_aa: CASSLTGLNQPQHF; cdr3_nt: TGCGCCAGCAGCCTGACAGGCCTCAATCAGCCCCAGCATTTT
d_call: -; j_call: TRBJ1-3; clone_size: few; v_call: TRBV30; cdr3_aa: CAWSVLGGWYF; cdr3_nt: TGTGCCTGGAGTGTACTAGGGGGTTGGTATTTT
d_call: -; j_call: TRBJ2-2; clone_size: -; v_call: TRBV20-1; cdr3_aa: CSARVGGMAGELFF; cdr3_nt: TGCAGTGCTAGAGTGGGGGGAATGGCCGGGGAGCTGTTTTTT
d_call: TRBD2; j_call: TRBJ2-5; clone_size: -; v_call: TRBV28; cdr3_aa: CASSPRYGLAGGGETQYF; cdr3_nt: TGTGCCAGCAGTCCTCGATACGGACTAGCGGGAGGCGGGGAGACCCAGTACTTC
d_call: -; j_call: TRBJ2-7; clone_size: -; v_call: TRBV7-9; cdr3_aa: CASSPYTGKGYEQYF; cdr3_nt: TGTGCCAGCAGCCCCTACACAGGGAAGGGTTACGAGCAGTACTTC
d_call: TRBD1; j_call: TRBJ2-3; clone_size: -; v_call: TRBV6-1; cdr3_aa: CASSERPGTGTYKGYTDTQYF; cdr3_nt: TGTGCCAGCAGTGAAAGGCCCGGGACAGGGACCTACAAGGGATACACAGATACGCAGTATTTT
d_call: -; j_call: TRBJ2-1; clone_size: -; v_call: TRBV28; cdr3_aa: CASSLPPGGLPYEQFF; cdr3_nt: TGTGCCAGCAGTTTACCTCCGGGGGGCCTTCCATATGAGCAGTTCTTC
d_call: TRBD2; j_call: TRBJ2-7; clone_size: many; v_call: TRBV7-2; cdr3_aa: CASSPGLETYEQYF; cdr3_nt: TGTGCCAGCAGCCCGGGACTAGAGACCTACGAGCAGTACTTC
d_call: TRBD2; j_call: TRBJ2-3; clone_size: few; v_call: TRBV3-1; cdr3_aa: CASSQGLAETSTDTQYF; cdr3_nt: TGTGCCAGCAGCCAAGGACTAGCGGAAACTAGCACAGATACGCAGTATTTT
d_call: -; j_call: TRBJ2-1; clone_size: few; v_call: TRBV5-1; cdr3_aa: CASSLEVGINTGEQFF; cdr3_nt: TGCGCGAGTAGCTTGGAGGTAGGGATCAACACAGGGGAGCAGTTCTTC
d_call: TRBD2; j_call: TRBJ2-3; clone_size: -; v_call: TRBV4-1; cdr3_aa: CASSLELRLAGGEITDTQYF; cdr3_nt: TGCGCCAGCAGCCTTGAGCTACGACTAGCGGGAGGGGAAATCACAGATACGCAGTATTTT
d_call: TRBD1; j_call: TRBJ1-2; clone_size: few; v_call: TRBV30; cdr3_aa: CALDRGFNYGYTF; cdr3_nt: TGTGCCTTAGACAGGGGTTTTAACTATGGCTACACCTTC
d_call: -; j_call: TRBJ1-2; clone_size: -; v_call: TRBV10-3; cdr3_aa: CAISQSGGYGNYGYTF; cdr3_nt: TGTGCCATCAGTCAAAGTGGGGGTTACGGTAACTATGGCTACACCTTC
d_call: -; j_call: TRBJ2-7; clone_size: -; v_call: TRBV11-2; cdr3_aa: CASSLAPDSYEQYF; cdr3_nt: TGTGCCAGCAGCTTAGCCCCTGACAGTTACGAGCAGTACTTC
d_call: TRBD2; j_call: TRBJ2-5; clone_size: few; v_call: TRBV3-1; cdr3_aa: CASSQEWLAGGGETQYF; cdr3_nt: TGTGCCAGCAGCCAAGAATGGCTAGCGGGAGGTGGTGAGACCCAGTACTTC
d_call: -; j_call: TRBJ2-3; clone_size: many; v_call: TRBV6-2/TRBV6-3; cdr3_aa: CASSLTVTDTQYF; cdr3_nt: TGTGCCAGCAGCCTGACAGTCACAGATACGCAGTATTTT
d_call: -; j_call: TRBJ2-2; clone_size: -; v_call: TRBV5-1; cdr3_aa: CASKGTTNTGELFF; cdr3_nt: TGCGCCAGCAAGGGGACGACGAACACCGGGGAGCTGTTTTTT
d_call: TRBD2; j_call: TRBJ2-3; clone_size: few; v_call: TRBV7-3; cdr3_aa: CASSSGLAGATDTQYF; cdr3_nt: TGTGCCAGCAGCTCCGGACTAGCGGGAGCCACAGATACGCAGTATTTT
d_call: -; j_call: TRBJ2-3; clone_size: -; v_call: TRBV3-1; cdr3_aa: CASSQGNRGDTQYF; cdr3_nt: TGTGCCAGCAGCCAAGGTAACAGAGGAGATACGCAGTATTTT
d_call: -; j_call: TRBJ2-7; clone_size: -; v_call: TRBV5-1; cdr3_aa: CASSLSGIDEQYF; cdr3_nt: TGCGCCAGCAGCTTGTCGGGGATCGACGAGCAGTACTTC
d_call: TRBD2; j_call: TRBJ2-3; clone_size: -; v_call: TRBV4-2; cdr3_aa: CASSQVSGGITDTQYF; cdr3_nt: TGTGCCAGCAGCCAAGTTAGCGGGGGAATCACAGATACGCAGTATTTT
d_call: -; j_call: TRBJ2-7; clone_size: few; v_call: TRBV29-1; cdr3_aa: CSVEWADGGYEQYF; cdr3_nt: TGCAGCGTTGAATGGGCCGACGGGGGTTACGAGCAGTACTTC
d_call: -; j_call: TRBJ2-5; clone_size: -; v_call: TRBV10-2; cdr3_aa: CASSEPMTGKYQETQYF; cdr3_nt: TGCGCCAGCAGTGAGCCCATGACTGGTAAGTACCAAGAGACCCAGTACTTC
d_call: -; j_call: TRBJ1-5; clone_size: -; v_call: TRBV7-9; cdr3_aa: CASSLDDQPQHF; cdr3_nt: TGTGCCAGCAGCTTAGATGATCAGCCCCAGCATTTT
d_call: TRBD1; j_call: TRBJ1-5; clone_size: -; v_call: TRBV2; cdr3_aa: CASNKNPGGGQPQHF; cdr3_nt: TGTGCCAGCAATAAGAACCCAGGGGGAGGACAGCCCCAGCATTTT
d_call: TRBD2; j_call: TRBJ2-7; clone_size: -; v_call: TRBV7-6; cdr3_aa: CASSLIAGGLTSVYEQYF; cdr3_nt: TGTGCCAGCAGCTTGATCGCGGGAGGGCTAACCTCGGTTTACGAGCAGTACTTC
d_call: TRBD1; j_call: TRBJ2-7; clone_size: few; v_call: TRBV20-1; cdr3_aa: CSARGTGGNPYEQYF; cdr3_nt: TGCAGTGCTAGGGGGACAGGGGGAAATCCCTACGAGCAGTACTTC
d_call: -; j_call: TRBJ1-5; clone_size: -; v_call: TRBV5-1; cdr3_aa: CASSLEGNGQPQHF; cdr3_nt: TGCGCCAGCAGCTTGGAGGGTAACGGTCAGCCCCAGCATTTT
d_call: -; j_call: TRBJ2-1; clone_size: many; v_call: TRBV5-1; cdr3_aa: CASSLSLQGGYNEQFF; cdr3_nt: TGCGCCAGCAGCTTGTCATTACAGGGGGGGTACAATGAGCAGTTCTTC
d_call: -; j_call: TRBJ2-3; clone_size: -; v_call: TRBV9; cdr3_aa: CASSVGVASTDTQYF; cdr3_nt: TGTGCCAGCAGCGTAGGGGTGGCCAGCACAGATACGCAGTATTTT
d_call: TRBD1; j_call: TRBJ2-4; clone_size: -; v_call: TRBV20-1; cdr3_aa: CSARWRQGANIQYF; cdr3_nt: TGCAGTGCTAGGTGGAGACAGGGCGCGAACATTCAGTACTTC
d_call: -; j_call: TRBJ2-3; clone_size: once; v_call: TRBV20-1; cdr3_aa: CSAPSVRSTDTQYF; cdr3_nt: TGCAGTGCCCCCTCGGTAAGAAGCACAGATACGCAGTATTTT
d_call: -; j_call: TRBJ1-4; clone_size: few; v_call: TRBV2; cdr3_aa: CASLDEGRYRGKLFF; cdr3_nt: TGTGCCAGCTTGGACGAAGGACGGTATAGGGGAAAACTGTTTTTT
d_call: -; j_call: TRBJ2-5; clone_size: few; v_call: TRBV5-1; cdr3_aa: CASSLADSWQTQYF; cdr3_nt: TGCGCCAGCAGCTTGGCGGACAGTTGGCAGACCCAGTACTTC
d_call: -; j_call: TRBJ1-2; clone_size: -; v_call: TRBV7-9; cdr3_aa: CASSLGNKADYGYTF; cdr3_nt: TGTGCCAGCAGCTTAGGAAACAAGGCGGACTATGGCTACACCTTC
d_call: -; j_call: TRBJ1-2; clone_size: -; v_call: TRBV7-2; cdr3_aa: CASSAGAGYGYTF; cdr3_nt: TGTGCCAGCAGCGCAGGGGCCGGCTATGGCTACACCTTC
d_call: -; j_call: TRBJ1-1; clone_size: few; v_call: TRBV18; cdr3_aa: CASSPSGNLNTEAFF; cdr3_nt: TGTGCCAGCTCACCCTCCGGGAACCTGAACACTGAAGCTTTCTTT
d_call: -; j_call: TRBJ2-1; clone_size: few; v_call: TRBV6-2/TRBV6-3; cdr3_aa: CASSYTSGTRNEQFF; cdr3_nt: TGTGCCAGCAGTTATACGAGCGGGACACGCAATGAGCAGTTCTTC
d_call: -; j_call: TRBJ2-1; clone_size: few; v_call: TRBV12-3/TRBV12-4; cdr3_aa: CASSLGGTEQFF; cdr3_nt: TGTGCCAGCAGTTTAGGGGGAACTGAGCAGTTCTTC
d_call: TRBD2; j_call: TRBJ2-7; clone_size: -; v_call: TRBV6-5; cdr3_aa: CASSYVAGGAYEQYF; cdr3_nt: TGTGCCAGCAGTTACGTAGCGGGAGGGGCGTACGAGCAGTACTTC
d_call: -; j_call: TRBJ2-1; clone_size: -; v_call: TRBV12-3/TRBV12-4; cdr3_aa: CASSFINEQFF; cdr3_nt: TGTGCCAGCAGTTTTATCAATGAGCAGTTCTTC
d_call: -; j_call: TRBJ2-7; clone_size: few; v_call: TRBV4-2; cdr3_aa: CASSQVSRGVNEQYF; cdr3_nt: TGTGCCAGCAGCCAAGTGAGCAGGGGGGTCAACGAGCAGTACTTC
d_call: TRBD2; j_call: TRBJ2-7; clone_size: -; v_call: TRBV29-1; cdr3_aa: CSVSGLAGREQYF; cdr3_nt: TGCAGCGTTTCGGGACTAGCGGGACGCGAGCAGTACTTC